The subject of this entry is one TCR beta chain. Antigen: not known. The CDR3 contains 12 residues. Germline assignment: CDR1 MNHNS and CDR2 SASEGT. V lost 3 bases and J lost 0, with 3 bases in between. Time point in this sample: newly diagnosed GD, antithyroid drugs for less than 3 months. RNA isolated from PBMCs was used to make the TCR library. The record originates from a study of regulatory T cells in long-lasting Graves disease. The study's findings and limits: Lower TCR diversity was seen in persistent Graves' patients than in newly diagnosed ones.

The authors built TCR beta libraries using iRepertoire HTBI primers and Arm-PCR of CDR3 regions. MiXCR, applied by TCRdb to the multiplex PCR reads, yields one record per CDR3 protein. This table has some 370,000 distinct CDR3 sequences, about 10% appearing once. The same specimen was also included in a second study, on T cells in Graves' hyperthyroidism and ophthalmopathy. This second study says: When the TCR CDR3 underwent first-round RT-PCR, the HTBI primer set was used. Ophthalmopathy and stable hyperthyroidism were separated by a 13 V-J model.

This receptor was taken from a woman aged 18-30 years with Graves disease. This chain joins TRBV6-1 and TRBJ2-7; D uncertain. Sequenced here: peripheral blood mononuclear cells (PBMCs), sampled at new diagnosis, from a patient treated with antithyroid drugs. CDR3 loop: CASSDDSYEQYF. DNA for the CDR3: TGTGCCAGCAGTGACGACTCCTACGAGCAGTACTTC.